The next 9 T cell receptor beta chains were all read from a single sample in a study of identical twins (dated by TCRdb to the mid-2010s). Preparation of the library involved 5' RACE. Sequencing was carried out with an Illumina HiSeq 2000. The public reads were run again by TCRdb, first through fastp at Q25 and then through MiXCR, and only productive beta chains were kept. Merged by CDR3 protein, the rows form single entries marked with the most common genes and DNA. The sample profile shows 1.5 million to 2 million distinct CDR3 sequences; around a third of them were found once. The ten top clones hold 0.25% to 0.3% of the sample. The sequencing input was cord blood. Every receptor here comes from a newborn girl in good health.

This clonotype was picked up a small number of times. The V call is TRBV20-1, the J call TRBJ1-5, with a weak D call TRBD1 (5 bases). Trimming cost V 0 bases and J 1 base, with 7 bases left between them. Per germline, CDR1 DFQATT and CDR2 SNEGSKA (reference sequence). The CDR3 is 14 amino acids. The CDR3 is CSARDWGSNQPQHF. The CDR3 nucleotides are TGCAGTGCTAGAGATTGGGGCAGCAATCAGCCCCAGCATTTT.

In this sample, this clonotype turned up a few times. CDR3: CASSVGEGGNEQFF. DNA for the CDR3: TGTGCCAGCAGCGTAGGGGAGGGGGGCAATGAGCAGTTCTTC. The V call is TRBV9, the J call TRBJ2-1, with D possibly matching TRBD2 (7 bases). The germline V and J ends were trimmed by 0 bases and 6 bases, with 10 bases remaining between them. The germline gives CDR1 SGDLS, CDR2 YYNGEE. The CDR3 runs 14 residues.

The chain combines TRBV21-1 with TRBJ1-6. TRBV21-1 is a documented pseudogene. CDR3 length equals 13 residues. CDR3 in amino acids: CASSLPKRREAHF. Here the CDR3 DNA reads TGTGCCAGCAGCCTGCCCAAACGCAGGGAGGCCCACTTT.

V gene TRBV2 combines with J gene TRBJ2-2, with 8 bases lining up with TRBD2. Trimming cost V 7 bases and J 2 bases; bases outside gene matches: 3. CDR1 SNHLY and CDR2 FYNNEI come from the germline V gene. This CDR3 has 14 amino acids. CDR3 DNA: TGTGCCAGCATTAGGACTAGCAACACCGGGGAGCTGTTTTTT. It is translated as CASIRTSNTGELFF.

This clonotype was detected only a few times. V and J are TRBV12-3 or TRBV12-4 and TRBJ2-1, with no clear D. The DNA end favors TRBJ2-7, so the J call may be wrong. CDR3 length: 16 residues. The CDR3 here is CASNGYQVSTYNEQYF. The CDR3 DNA reads as TGTGCCAGCAACGGTTACCAAGTCTCGACCTACAATGAGCAGTACTTC.

This clonotype turned up a few times. The gene calls are TRBV28 and TRBJ2-3, with 8 bases fitting TRBD2. Germline loops: CDR1 MDHEN, CDR2 SYDVKM. This CDR3 region has 19 residues. The V and J ends lost 3 bases and 0 bases, in that order; junction bases with no gene match: 14. CDR3 sequence reads: CASSLSREAEHSSTDTQYF. The CDR3 region has the DNA TGTGCCAGCAGTTTGTCGCGGGAGGCCGAACACTCTAGCACAGATACGCAGTATTTT. Full variable domain (missing parts from reference TRBV28 and TRBJ2-3): DVKVTQSSRYLVKRTGEKVFLECVQDMDHENMFWYRQDPGLGLRLIYFSYDVKMKEKGDIPEGYSVSREKKERFSLILESASTNQTSMYLCASSLSREAEHSSTDTQYFGPGTRLTVL.

V and J are TRBV5-4 and TRBJ1-2, with D maybe TRBD1 (5 bases). The CDR3 is 15 residues long. Germline lookup yields CDR1 SGHNT and CDR2 YYREEE (reference sequence). Trimming removed 3 bases from V and 3 bases from J, with 15 bases in between. CDR3 sequence (DNA): TGTGCCAGCAGCTCATTTCAGGGAGGGGACTATGGCTACACCTTC. This gives the protein CASSSFQGGDYGYTF.

This clonotype was observed a few times. The chain couples TRBV12-3 or TRBV12-4 to TRBJ2-4, with 10 bases that match TRBD1. CDR3 size: 16 residues. Trimming at V came to 4 bases and at J to 1 base, leaving 4 bases not matched to a gene. CDR3 loop: CASSSRQGAAKNIQYF. The CDR3 coding sequence is TGTGCCAGCAGTTCGCGACAGGGGGCCGCCAAAAACATTCAGTACTTC.

This chain joins TRBV7-2 and TRBJ1-3; D is unclear. This CDR3 is 15 amino acids long. The germline CDR1 and CDR2 sequences are SGHTA and FQGNSA. The ends were cut back, 5 bases at V and 0 bases at J, with 11 bases in the middle. CDR3 protein: CASSLRTVSGNTIYF. The CDR3 nucleotides read TGTGCCAGCAGCCTCAGGACGGTCTCTGGAAACACCATATATTTT.